This T cell receptor (beta chain) stems from a study of Graves' ophthalmopathy and Graves' hyperthyroidism. The CDR3 has 16 residues. Germline V gives CDR1 SGDLS, CDR2 YYNGEE. V gave up 0 bases and J gave up 2 bases, with 9 bases separating them. This clonotype occurred many times. Amplified TCR beta CDR3 regions were obtained using RNA transcripts as template. An initial RT-PCR round employing HTBI primers preceded a second-round multiplex PCR. TCRdb redid the calling of the multiplex PCR reads with MiXCR, one entry per CDR3 protein. The table shows around 600,000 distinct CDR3 sequences, with about 40% occurring only once.

The source of this sequence is an adult man with Graves' ophthalmopathy. The sample comprised peripheral blood. J is TRBJ1-6 and V is TRBV9; no reliable D call. In nucleotides, the CDR3 is TGTGCCAGCAGCGTAGGTTCCACCACCTATAATTCACCCCTCCACTTT. The encoded protein is CASSVGSTTYNSPLHF.